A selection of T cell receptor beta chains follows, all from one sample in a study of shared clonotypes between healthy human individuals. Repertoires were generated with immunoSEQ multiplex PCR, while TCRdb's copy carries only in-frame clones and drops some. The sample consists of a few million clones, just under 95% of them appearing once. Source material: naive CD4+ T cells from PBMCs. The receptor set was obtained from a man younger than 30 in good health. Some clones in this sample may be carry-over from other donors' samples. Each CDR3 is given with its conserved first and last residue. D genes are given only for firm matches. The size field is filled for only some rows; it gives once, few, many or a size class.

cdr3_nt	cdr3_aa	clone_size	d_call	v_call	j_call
TGTGCCAGCAGCTTAGGCCAGATACTAGCCAAAAACATTCAGTACTTC	CASSLGQILAKNIQYF	-	-	TRBV11-2	TRBJ2-4
TGTGCCAGCAGCGCCGGGAGGCCCAGCAATCAGCCCCAGCATTTT	CASSAGRPSNQPQHF	-	-	TRBV2	TRBJ1-5
TGTGCCAGCAGCGCCGGGACAGGGGCCTACGAGCAGTACTTC	CASSAGTGAYEQYF	-	TRBD1	TRBV6-5	TRBJ2-7
TGTGCCAGCAGCTTAGTGGGGGGTGCGCAGTATTTT	CASSLVGGAQYF	-	-	TRBV11-2	TRBJ2-3
TGTGCCAGCAGCTTGGAGGGGGGCGGATCGGTCGGCTACACCTTC	CASSLEGGGSVGYTF	-	-	TRBV5-4	TRBJ1-2
TGTGCCAGCAGCCAAGGATGGACTAGCGGGGTGAGCTCCTACAATGAGCAGTTCTTC	CASSQGWTSGVSSYNEQFF	-	TRBD2	TRBV14	TRBJ2-1
TGTGCCAGCAGCTTGGCCGGGAGGGCCTATGATACGCAGTATTTT	CASSLAGRAYDTQYF	-	TRBD2	TRBV5-5	TRBJ2-3
TGTGCCAGCAGTAATCCGGGACAGGGGGTCAATGAGCAGTTCTTC	CASSNPGQGVNEQFF	-	TRBD1	TRBV28	TRBJ2-1
TGCGCCAGCAGCCAAGTAGCGGGGCCTGACTCTGGGGCCAACGTCCTGACTTTC	CASSQVAGPDSGANVLTF	-	TRBD2	TRBV4-3	TRBJ2-6
TGTGCCAGCAGCCCACTCCGGACAGGGGGGAAAGAGACCCAGTACTTC	CASSPLRTGGKETQYF	-	TRBD1	TRBV7-6	TRBJ2-5
TGTGCCAGTAGAGAGGACAGGGGGCACGCGAACACCGGGGAGCTGTTTTTT	CASREDRGHANTGELFF	-	TRBD1	TRBV19	TRBJ2-2
TGTGCCAGCAGCCCGAGGGACAGGATGTTTTTT	CASSPRDRMFF	-	TRBD1	TRBV28	TRBJ1-4
TGTGCCAGCAGCTGGGAGGGGGGAATCAACGAGCAGTACTTC	CASSWEGGINEQYF	-	-	TRBV7-8	TRBJ2-7
TGTGCCAGCAGACCCTCCGGGGTCCGCTACGAGCAGTACTTC	CASRPSGVRYEQYF	-	-	TRBV7-9	TRBJ2-7
TGCGCCAGCAGCCCACAGGGTAATGAGCAGTTCTTC	CASSPQGNEQFF	-	-	TRBV5-1	TRBJ2-1
TGCAGCGTTCCCCGGTGGGCTGACACTGAAGCTTTCTTT	CSVPRWADTEAFF	-	-	TRBV29-1	TRBJ1-1
TGTGCCAGTAGGAGGGAGGGTACGCCTAGCAATCAGCCCCAGCATTTT	CASRREGTPSNQPQHF	-	-	TRBV19	TRBJ1-5
TGTGCCAGTAGTATATCCGGGAATCAGCCCCAGCATTTT	CASSISGNQPQHF	-	-	TRBV19	TRBJ1-5
TGCGCCAGCAGCTTGTCCGGCCCCTCTGGAAACACCATATATTTT	CASSLSGPSGNTIYF	-	-	TRBV5-1	TRBJ1-3
TGTGCCAGCAGTTACGGTAGCGGGAGGGGTAATGAGCAGTTCTTC	CASSYGSGRGNEQFF	-	TRBD2	TRBV6-6	TRBJ2-1
TGTGCCAGCAGCTTGGGCGACTCTGGGGCCAACGTCCTGACTTTC	CASSLGDSGANVLTF	-	-	TRBV7-2	TRBJ2-6
TGTGCCAGCAGTTTACTAGCGGACAGCTCCTACGAGCAGTACTTC	CASSLLADSSYEQYF	-	-	TRBV27	TRBJ2-7
TGCGCCAGCAGCGCCGGGACAGGGGTGGCCGGGGAGCTGTTTTTT	CASSAGTGVAGELFF	-	TRBD1	TRBV5-1	TRBJ2-2
TGTGCCAGCAGTGAAGAAGGGGGAGGGGTAATGTCAGAGACCCAGTACTTC	CASSEEGGGVMSETQYF	-	-	TRBV6-1	TRBJ2-5
TGTGCCAGCAGTGAATTTAGCGGGAGGGCCGTGACCCAGTACTTC	CASSEFSGRAVTQYF	once	TRBD2	TRBV6-1	TRBJ2-5
TGTGCCAGCAGCCAAGATCGGCGGTCGGCCGCCCCTGAAGCTTTCTTT	CASSQDRRSAAPEAFF	few	-	TRBV4-2	TRBJ1-1
TGTGCCAGCAGCCAAGACCAGGGTCTGGATCAGCCCCAGCATTTT	CASSQDQGLDQPQHF	-	-	TRBV4-2	TRBJ1-5
TGTGCCAGCAGCCGCTATAGGGACACCGGGGAGCTGTTTTTT	CASSRYRDTGELFF	once	-	TRBV6-6	TRBJ2-2
TGCGCCAGCAGCCAAGGGATGGTCGCGGGTGGGAACGAGCAGTACTTC	CASSQGMVAGGNEQYF	-	-	TRBV4-1	TRBJ2-7